The entry that follows covers one TCR beta chain sequence. The assay was immunoSEQ multiplex PCR, and TCRdb's table has in-frame clones only and misses some. The sample holds under 850,000 clones; 90% to 95% are singletons and the top ten take 24%. Terminally differentiated effector memory CD45RA+ cells were left out of the naive CD8 fraction, which was CD45RO-negative and positively selected for CCR7. The study drew its donors from healthy HIV-negative adults without recent acute infections or vaccinations. This specimen belongs to a study of shared clonotypes between healthy human individuals. The overall study: Each donor had three CD4 naive, three CD4 memory, two CD8 naive and one CD8 memory plate.

The germline CDR1 and CDR2 sequences are MGHRA and YSYEKL. The V end lost 1 base, the J end lost 6 bases, and 12 bases lay between the germline ends. This CDR3 is 14 amino acids long. This chain uses TRBV4-1 with TRBJ1-1, with D tentatively TRBD1 (5 bases). Specimen: naive CD8+ T cells sorted from blood. The receptor was derived from a man in his thirties or forties in good health. CDR3 protein: CASSQGDSAPEAFF. The CDR3 nucleotides read TGCGCCAGCAGCCAAGGCGACAGTGCTCCTGAAGCTTTCTTT.